Listed here are 18 T cell receptor beta chains from one sample, sequenced in a study of T cells in Graves' hyperthyroidism and ophthalmopathy. TCR beta CDR3 region amplification was performed from RNA transcripts. The TCR CDR3 was amplified in a first-round RT-PCR using the HTBI primer set. Each CDR3 protein is one row after TCRdb ran MiXCR on the multiplex PCR reads. The table includes 500,000 to 600,000 distinct CDR3 sequences, around 45% detected once. Sequenced input: peripheral blood or thyroid tissue (not recorded which). The receptor set was obtained from an adult woman with Graves' disease, either hyperthyroidism or ophthalmopathy (not recorded which).

A note on this clonotype: This may arise from a read error, as a much more abundant clone is one base away. The rearrangement joins TRBV7-9 to TRBJ2-7, with 8 bases lining up with TRBD1. The CDR3 has 14 residues. V trimming: 3 bases; J trimming: 2 bases; junction bases outside the gene matches: 3. Germline loops: CDR1 SEHNR, CDR2 FQNEAQ (reference sequence). CDR3 loop: CASSFRTGTYEQYF. The DNA of the CDR3 is TGTGCCAGCAGCTTTCGGACAGGGACCTACGAGCAGTACTTC.

This clonotype was counted ten times or more. The genes are TRBV2 and TRBJ1-5; D is unresolved. CDR1 SNHLY and CDR2 FYNNEI come from the germline V gene. Trimming took 3 bases from V and 6 from J, leaving 6 bases between them. The CDR3 is 12 residues long. CDR3 protein: CASSDMGQPQHF. CDR3 bases: TGTGCCAGCAGTGATATGGGTCAGCCCCAGCATTTT.

In its sample, this clonotype was seen many times. The rearrangement joins TRBV20-1 to TRBJ2-7; 7 bases match TRBD2. This CDR3 has 14 amino acids. V trimming: 3 bases; J trimming: 6 bases; junction bases outside the gene matches: 11. Looked up from germline, CDR1 is DFQATT and CDR2 is SNEGSKA (reference sequence). The CDR3 DNA reads as TGCAGTGCTAGGATGTGGCGGGAGATCGGCGAGCAGTACTTC. Its translation is CSARMWREIGEQYF.

V and J are TRBV20-1 and TRBJ2-2; D unresolved. Germline V CDR1 and CDR2: DFQATT, SNEGSKA (reference sequence). This CDR3 is built from 10 residues. Trimming pared 2 bases from V and 6 bases from J, leaving 1 base between. In nucleotides, the CDR3 is TGCAGTGCTAGACCCGGGGAGCTGTTTTTT. The encoded protein is CSARPGELFF.

This clonotype was counted at least ten times. The chain joins TRBV5-1 to TRBJ2-5; D not certain. The CDR3 loop spans 15 amino acids. The germline gives CDR1 SGHRS, CDR2 YFSETQ. V was clipped by 4 bases and J by 1 base, with 14 bases between them. In DNA, the CDR3 is TGCGCCAGCAGCCAAGATGGCGTACCCCAAGAGACCCAGTACTTC. It is translated as CASSQDGVPQETQYF.

The chain links TRBV19 to TRBJ2-1, with no clear D. The germline V and J ends were trimmed by 1 base and 2 bases, with 9 bases remaining between them. CDR1 is LNHDA, CDR2 SQIVND, per germline (reference sequence). CDR3 length equals 15 residues. CDR3 in amino acids: CASSIVTLAYNEQFF. DNA of the CDR3: TGTGCCAGTAGTATAGTAACGTTGGCCTACAATGAGCAGTTCTTC. The full variable domain, in which reference TRBV19 and TRBJ2-1 provide the parts outside the CDR3, is DGGITQSPKYLFRKEGQNVTLSCEQNLNHDAMYWYRQDPGQGLRLIYYSQIVNDFQKGDIAEGYSVSREKKESFPLTVTSAQKNPTAFYLCASSIVTLAYNEQFFGPGTRLTVL.

This clonotype occurred once. The CDR3 end shows no conserved phenylalanine or tryptophan, and so a read error is likely. The DNA is omitted, as the CDR3 cannot be located on it reliably, and the CDR3 follows TCRdb's listing. The chain joins TRBV10-2 to TRBJ1-1. Counting both end residues, the CDR3 totals 9 amino acids. CDR1 is WSHSY, CDR2 SAAADI, per germline. The CDR3 sequence is CASSELASS.

This chain uses TRBV6-6 with TRBJ1-4; D might be TRBD1 (5 bases). There are 14 residues in the CDR3. Germline assignment: CDR1 MNHNY and CDR2 SVGAGI (reference sequence). Trimming removed 5 bases at V and 7 bases at J, with 14 bases between. The CDR3 reads CASSGGVQSEKLFF. CDR3 bases: TGTGCCAGCAGTGGGGGAGTTCAGAGTGAAAAACTGTTTTTT.

This clonotype was observed many times. V is TRBV10-3 and J is TRBJ1-1; TRBD1 agrees at 7 bases. Germline-derived CDR1 and CDR2 are ENHRY and SYGVKD. The length of the CDR3 is 15 residues. J gave up 1 base and V 5 bases, and 7 bases lay outside the gene matches. The CDR3 DNA follows: TGTGCCATCAGTCCCCAACAGGGGAGGAACACTGAAGCTTTCTTT. It specifies CAISPQQGRNTEAFF.

This clonotype was observed many times. The rearrangement joins TRBV5-8 to TRBJ2-5, with D possibly TRBD1 on 5 matching bases. The CDR3 covers 17 residues. The V end was cut by 4 bases, the J end by 3 bases, with 22 bases between. CDR1 SGHTS and CDR2 YDEGEE come from the germline V gene. The CDR3 coding sequence is TGTGCCAGCAGCCCCCAAGGGGTTTCCCCCCTAGAAGAGACCCAGTACTTC. Translation gives CASSPQGVSPLEETQYF.

The V call is TRBV2, the J call TRBJ1-2; D remains unclear. V was shortened by 6 bases and J by 4 bases, with 15 bases between the two germline ends. Germline V lookup: CDR1 SNHLY, CDR2 FYNNEI. CDR3 length: 14 residues. The CDR3 nucleotides read TGTGCCAGCAGAGTAGCCGGGAGAGTCTATGGCTACACCTTC. It encodes CASRVAGRVYGYTF.

This chain uses TRBV7-9 with TRBJ1-2; 8 nucleotides agree with TRBD1. This CDR3 spans 14 amino acids. V dropped 5 bases and J dropped 4; count of bases not matched to a gene: 6. The germline CDR1 and CDR2 sequences are SEHNR and FQNEAQ (reference sequence). The CDR3 bases are TGTGCCAGCAGCCGCGGGACAGGCCTCTATGGCTACACCTTC. Translated, it gives CASSRGTGLYGYTF.

This clonotype was counted at least ten times. The chain uses TRBV6-6 and TRBJ2-2; D gene unclear. Germline loops: CDR1 MNHNY, CDR2 SVGAGI (reference sequence). V was clipped by 6 bases and J by 7 bases, with 6 bases between them. The CDR3 has 11 amino acids. The CDR3 here is CASSRIGELFF. CDR3 sequence (DNA): TGTGCCAGCAGCCGGATCGGGGAGCTGTTTTTT.

This clonotype was observed many times. The CDR3 loop is CASSRRQNSNQPQHF. The CDR3 DNA sequence: TGTGCCAGCAGCAGACGACAGAATAGCAATCAGCCCCAGCATTTT. The rearrangement links TRBV5-6 to TRBJ1-5; D is perhaps TRBD1 (5 bases). V dropped 4 bases and J dropped 0 bases, with 11 bases sitting between them. The germline V gene encodes CDR1 SGHDT and CDR2 YYEEEE. The CDR3 covers 15 residues. The variable domain in full, completed from reference TRBV5-6 and TRBJ1-5, reads DAGVTQSPTHLIKTRGQQVTLRCSPKSGHDTVSWYQQALGQGPQFIFQYYEEEERQRGNFPDRFSGHQFPNYSSELNVNALLLGDSALYLCASSRRQNSNQPQHFGDGTRLSIL.

V usage is TRBV12-3 or TRBV12-4 and J usage is TRBJ1-2; unclear D gene. The CDR3 covers 14 residues. V lost 2 bases and J lost 5, with 12 bases in between. The CDR3 is CASSLPLRGYGYTF. In DNA, the CDR3 is TGTGCCAGCAGTTTACCCCTTAGAGGGTATGGCTACACCTTC.

The CDR3: CSALRGGTRLTQHF. The CDR3 region has the DNA TGCAGTGCCCTACGAGGGGGGACCAGGTTAACCCAGCATTTT. The chain combines TRBV20-1 with TRBJ1-5; D might be TRBD1 (6 bases). CDR3 length: 14 amino acids. The germline CDR1 and CDR2 sequences are DFQATT and SNEGSKA (reference sequence). V was clipped by 6 bases and J by 11 bases, with 23 bases between them.

This clonotype was picked up many times. The chain uses TRBV20-1 and TRBJ2-6; D gene ambiguous. Trimming took 2 bases from V and 1 from J, leaving 6 bases between them. The CDR3 is 14 residues long. Germline loops: CDR1 DFQATT, CDR2 SNEGSKA (reference sequence). Here the CDR3 reads CSARPSSGANVLTF. Written as DNA, the CDR3 is TGCAGTGCTAGACCCTCGTCTGGGGCCAACGTCCTGACTTTC.

The chain is built from TRBV10-3 and TRBJ1-2; 7 bases are a match to TRBD1. V lost 5 bases to trimming and J lost 4 bases; unmatched junction nucleotides: 13. Germline CDR1 and CDR2: ENHRY and SYGVKD. This CDR3 has 16 amino acids. Written as DNA, the CDR3 is TGTGCCATCAGTCCCCGAAGTGGGGACAGCTCCTATGGCTACACCTTC. Amino acids: CAISPRSGDSSYGYTF.